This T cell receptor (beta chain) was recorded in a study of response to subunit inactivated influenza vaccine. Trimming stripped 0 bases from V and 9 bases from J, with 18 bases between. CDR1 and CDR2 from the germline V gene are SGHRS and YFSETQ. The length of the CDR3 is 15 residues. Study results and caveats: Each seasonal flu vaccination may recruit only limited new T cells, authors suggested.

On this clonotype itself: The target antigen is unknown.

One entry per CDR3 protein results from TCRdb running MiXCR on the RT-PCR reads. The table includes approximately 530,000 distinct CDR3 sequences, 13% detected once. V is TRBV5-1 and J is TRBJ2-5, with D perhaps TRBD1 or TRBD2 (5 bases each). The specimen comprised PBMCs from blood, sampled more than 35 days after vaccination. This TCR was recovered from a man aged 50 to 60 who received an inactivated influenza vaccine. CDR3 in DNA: TGCGCCAGCAGCTTGGGTCCCGGGACCGAGAGGCCCCAGTACTTC. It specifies CASSLGPGTERPQYF.